This T cell receptor beta chain was identified during a study of PD-1 blockade in classical Hodgkin lymphoma. Study results and caveats: By C4D1 there was a significant rise in CD4+ TCR diversity but not in CD8+ TCR diversity. Before treatment, TCR diversity in newly diagnosed patients was reportedly lower than in healthy donors.

Note on this clone: The target antigen is unknown.

The sample's time point: cycle 4 day 1 (C4D1), after six to seven weeks of nivolumab. Brentuximab vedotin exposure varied among the patients, all of whom had relapsed after autologous stem cell transplantation. Relapsed/refractory classical Hodgkin lymphoma patients had complete, partial or progressive responses. Only in-frame clones appear in the TCRdb table, and some are missing; sequencing was by immunoSEQ multiplex PCR. The sample lists roughly 100,000 clones; roughly 87% were seen once. CDR1 and CDR2 from the germline V gene are GTSNPN and SVGIG (reference sequence). The CDR3 length is 19 residues. The junction had 12 bases not matched to a gene; V was cut back by 1 base and J by 1 base.

Specimen: peripheral blood mononuclear cells (PBMCs), collected before the fourth cycle of nivolumab. This sequence joins TRBV30 and TRBJ2-4; 11 nucleotides agree with TRBD1. The TCR originated in a human donor with classical Hodgkin lymphoma. The CDR3 bases are TGTGCCTGGAGTGCCCCGGGACAGGGGGTCGGGTGGGCCAAAAACATTCAGTACTTC. Translated, it gives CAWSAPGQGVGWAKNIQYF.